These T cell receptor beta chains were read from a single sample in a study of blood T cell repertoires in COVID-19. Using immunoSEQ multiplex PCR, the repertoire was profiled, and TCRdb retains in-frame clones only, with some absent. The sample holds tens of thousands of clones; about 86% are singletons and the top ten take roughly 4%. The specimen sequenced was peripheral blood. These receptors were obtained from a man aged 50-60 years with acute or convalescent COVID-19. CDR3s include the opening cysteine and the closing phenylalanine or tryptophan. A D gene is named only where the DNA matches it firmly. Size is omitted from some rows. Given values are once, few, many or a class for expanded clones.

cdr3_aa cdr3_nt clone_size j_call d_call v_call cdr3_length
CASSLDSPEQFF TGTGCCAGCAGCTTGGACTCTCCTGAGCAGTTCTTC - TRBJ2-1 - TRBV7-8 12
CASSKRQTRTGQPQHF TGTGCCAGCAGTAAGCGACAGACCCGAACGGGTCAGCCCCAGCATTTT many TRBJ1-5 - TRBV2 16
CASSLTGGGYEQYF TGCGCCAGCAGCTTGACAGGGGGCGGCTACGAGCAGTACTTC - TRBJ2-7 TRBD1 TRBV5-1 14
CASSVGGDRPYEQYF TGTGCCAGCAGCGTAGGGGGGGACAGGCCCTACGAGCAGTACTTC - TRBJ2-7 TRBD1 TRBV9 15
CAISEPDRGGTYEQYF TGTGCCATCAGTGAGCCAGACAGGGGGGGGACCTACGAGCAGTACTTC - TRBJ2-7 TRBD1 TRBV10-3 16
CASSQVSPRTDTQYF TGTGCCAGCAGCCAAGTAAGCCCCCGCACAGATACGCAGTATTTT - TRBJ2-3 - TRBV3-1/TRBV3-2 15
CASSLTTNQPQHF TGTGCCAGCAGTTTGACTACTAATCAGCCCCAGCATTTT - TRBJ1-5 - TRBV12-3/TRBV12-4 13
CASSYEAPHYGYTF TGTGCCAGCAGTTACGAGGCCCCTCACTATGGCTACACCTTC - TRBJ1-2 - TRBV6-6 14
CASSLTGTGYSPLHF TGCGCCAGCAGCTTGACCGGGACAGGGTATTCACCCCTCCACTTT - TRBJ1-6 TRBD1 TRBV5-1 15
CSVEADTMNTEAFF TGCAGCGTTGAAGCGGACACTATGAACACTGAAGCTTTCTTT - TRBJ1-1 - TRBV29-1 14
CASGPSGGLYNEQFF TGTGCTAGTGGACCTAGCGGGGGGCTATACAATGAGCAGTTCTTC - TRBJ2-1 TRBD2 TRBV12-5 15
CASSQDGRGTDTQYF TGTGCCAGCAGCCAAGACGGGCGGGGCACAGATACGCAGTATTTT - TRBJ2-3 - TRBV2 15
CASSPRTGRISGNTIYF TGTGCCAGCAGTCCTAGGACAGGGCGTATTTCTGGAAACACCATATATTTT - TRBJ1-3 TRBD1 TRBV28 17
CASSPDHFGTSGSADTQYF TGTGCCAGCAGCCCCGACCACTTCGGCACTAGCGGGAGTGCAGATACGCAGTATTTT - TRBJ2-3 TRBD2 TRBV9 19
CASSLQASSYNEQFF TGTGCCAGCTCCCTACAGGCCAGCTCCTACAATGAGCAGTTCTTC - TRBJ2-1 - TRBV18 15
CASSEGWSRYEQYF TGTGCCAGTTCGGAGGGTTGGTCTCGCTACGAGCAGTACTTC - TRBJ2-7 - TRBV19 14
CASSQVQGYPYEQYF TGCGCCAGCAGCCAGGTACAGGGCTATCCCTACGAGCAGTACTTC - TRBJ2-7 - TRBV4-1 15
CASSLWPGTANTEAFF TGTGCCAGCAGTTTATGGCCTGGGACAGCGAACACTGAAGCTTTCTTT - TRBJ1-1 TRBD1 TRBV28 16